The clone carrying this T cell receptor beta chain was counted between two and nine times. The antigen is not known. Clones were read by immunoSEQ multiplex PCR, and TCRdb kept only the in-frame ones, dropping some. The sample records hundreds of thousands of clones, approximately 90% being singletons. This sample is part of a study of cytomegalovirus exposure and HLA in healthy donors. Study-level points and caveats: Listed as cytomegalovirus-associated were 170 or so TCR beta chains.

Sequencing was performed on PBMCs. The sequence was collected from a woman in her late teens or twenties in good health and CMV-seronegative.

This CDR3 is CASSRGQGQGYTF. The DNA of the CDR3 is TGTGCCAGCAGTCGAGGACAGGGCCAAGGCTACACCTTC. This chain uses TRBV6-5 with TRBJ1-2, with 8 bases lining up with TRBD1. The CDR3 contains 13 residues. Germline-derived CDR1 and CDR2 are MNHEY and SVGAGI. V was pared by 5 bases and J by 8 bases, with 7 bases of the junction left unmatched.